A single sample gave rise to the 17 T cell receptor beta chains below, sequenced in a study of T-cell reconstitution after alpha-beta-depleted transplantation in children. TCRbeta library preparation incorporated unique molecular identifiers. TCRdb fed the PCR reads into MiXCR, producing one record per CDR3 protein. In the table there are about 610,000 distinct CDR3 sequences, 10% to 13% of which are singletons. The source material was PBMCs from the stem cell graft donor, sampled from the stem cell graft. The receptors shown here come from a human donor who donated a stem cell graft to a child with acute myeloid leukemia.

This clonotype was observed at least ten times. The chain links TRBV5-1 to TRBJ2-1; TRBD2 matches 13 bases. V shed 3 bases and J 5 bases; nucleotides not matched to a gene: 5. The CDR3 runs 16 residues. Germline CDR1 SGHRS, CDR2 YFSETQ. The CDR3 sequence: CASSWGLAGRDNEQFF. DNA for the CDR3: TGCGCCAGCAGCTGGGGACTAGCGGGAAGGGACAATGAGCAGTTCTTC.

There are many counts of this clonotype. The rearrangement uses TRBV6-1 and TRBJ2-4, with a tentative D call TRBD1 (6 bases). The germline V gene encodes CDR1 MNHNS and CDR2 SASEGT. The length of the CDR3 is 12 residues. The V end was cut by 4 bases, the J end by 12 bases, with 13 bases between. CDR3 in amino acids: CASSAWDNPQYF. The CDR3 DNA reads TGTGCCAGCAGTGCCTGGGACAACCCTCAGTACTTC.

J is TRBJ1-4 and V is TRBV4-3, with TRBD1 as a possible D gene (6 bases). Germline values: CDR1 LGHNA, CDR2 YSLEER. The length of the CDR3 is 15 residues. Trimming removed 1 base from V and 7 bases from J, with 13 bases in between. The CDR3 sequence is CASSQVGGRSEKLFF. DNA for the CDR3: TGCGCCAGCAGCCAAGTCGGGGGGCGCAGTGAAAAACTGTTTTTT.

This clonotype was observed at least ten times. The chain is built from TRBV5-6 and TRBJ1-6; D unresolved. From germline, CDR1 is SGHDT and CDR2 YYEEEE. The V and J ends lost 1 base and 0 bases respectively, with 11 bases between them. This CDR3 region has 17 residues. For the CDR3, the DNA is TGTGCCAGCAGCTTGAGGGCGCTTAGCTCCTATAATTCACCCCTCCACTTT. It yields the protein CASSLRALSSYNSPLHF.

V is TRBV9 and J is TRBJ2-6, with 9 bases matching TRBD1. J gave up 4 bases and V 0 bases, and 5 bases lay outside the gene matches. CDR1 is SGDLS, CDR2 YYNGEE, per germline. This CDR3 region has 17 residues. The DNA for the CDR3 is TGTGCCAGCAGCGTAGCGGGACAGGGTACAGGGGCCAACGTCCTGACTTTC. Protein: CASSVAGQGTGANVLTF.

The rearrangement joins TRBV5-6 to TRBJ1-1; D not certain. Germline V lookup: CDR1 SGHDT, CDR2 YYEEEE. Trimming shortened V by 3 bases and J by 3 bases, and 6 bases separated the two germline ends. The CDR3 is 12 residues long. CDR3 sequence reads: CASSWADTEAFF. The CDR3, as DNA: TGTGCCAGCAGCTGGGCTGACACTGAAGCTTTCTTT.

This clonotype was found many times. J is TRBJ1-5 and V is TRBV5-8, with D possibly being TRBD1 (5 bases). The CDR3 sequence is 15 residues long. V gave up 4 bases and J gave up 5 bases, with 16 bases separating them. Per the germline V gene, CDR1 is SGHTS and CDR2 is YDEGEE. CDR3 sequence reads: CASSPGGGPDQPQHF. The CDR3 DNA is TGTGCCAGCAGCCCCGGGGGGGGTCCGGATCAGCCCCAGCATTTT.

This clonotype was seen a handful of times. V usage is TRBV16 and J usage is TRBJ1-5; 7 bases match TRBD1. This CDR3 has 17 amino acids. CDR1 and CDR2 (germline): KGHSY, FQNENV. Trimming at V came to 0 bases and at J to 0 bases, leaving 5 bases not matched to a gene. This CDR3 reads CASSQSGRGLSNQPQHF. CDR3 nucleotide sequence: TGTGCCAGCAGCCAATCTGGAAGGGGGCTTAGCAATCAGCCCCAGCATTTT.

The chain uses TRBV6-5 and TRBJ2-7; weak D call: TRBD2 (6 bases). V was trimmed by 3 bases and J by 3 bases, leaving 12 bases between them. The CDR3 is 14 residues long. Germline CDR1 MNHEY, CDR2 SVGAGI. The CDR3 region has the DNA TGTGCCAGCAGTTATCGGGACTTAAACTACGAGCAGTACTTC. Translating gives CASSYRDLNYEQYF.

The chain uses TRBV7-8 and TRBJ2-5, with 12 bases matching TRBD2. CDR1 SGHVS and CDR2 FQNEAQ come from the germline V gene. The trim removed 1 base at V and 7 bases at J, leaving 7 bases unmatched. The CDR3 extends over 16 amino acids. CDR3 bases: TGTGCCAGCAGCTTAGAGGGACTAGCGGGCGGGTGGACCCAGTACTTC. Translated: CASSLEGLAGGWTQYF.

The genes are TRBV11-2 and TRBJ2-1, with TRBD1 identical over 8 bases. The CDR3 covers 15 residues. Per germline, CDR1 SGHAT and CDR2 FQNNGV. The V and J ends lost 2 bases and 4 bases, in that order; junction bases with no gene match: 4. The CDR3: CASSLQGATYNEQFF. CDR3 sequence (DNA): TGTGCCAGCAGCTTACAGGGGGCAACTTACAATGAGCAGTTCTTC.

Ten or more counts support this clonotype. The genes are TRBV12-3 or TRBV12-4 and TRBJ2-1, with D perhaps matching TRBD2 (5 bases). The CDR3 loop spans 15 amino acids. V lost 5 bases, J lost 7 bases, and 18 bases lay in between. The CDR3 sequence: CASSPRTPGENEQFF. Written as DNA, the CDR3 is TGTGCCAGCAGTCCCCGGACCCCTGGGGAGAATGAGCAGTTCTTC.

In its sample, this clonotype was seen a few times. CDR3 DNA: TGTGCCAGCAGTTATCGACTTGGCACAGATACGCAGTATTTT. Residues: CASSYRLGTDTQYF. This chain joins TRBV12-3 or TRBV12-4 and TRBJ2-3; the D is unclear. V was cut by 4 bases and J by 1 base, with 9 bases left in between. This CDR3 is built from 14 residues.

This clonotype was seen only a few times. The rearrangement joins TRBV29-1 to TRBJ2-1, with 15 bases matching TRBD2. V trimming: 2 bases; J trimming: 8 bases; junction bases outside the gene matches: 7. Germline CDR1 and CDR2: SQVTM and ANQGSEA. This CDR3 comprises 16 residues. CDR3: CSVEHGTSGRWDEQFF. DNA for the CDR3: TGCAGCGTTGAACACGGGACTAGCGGGAGGTGGGATGAGCAGTTCTTC.

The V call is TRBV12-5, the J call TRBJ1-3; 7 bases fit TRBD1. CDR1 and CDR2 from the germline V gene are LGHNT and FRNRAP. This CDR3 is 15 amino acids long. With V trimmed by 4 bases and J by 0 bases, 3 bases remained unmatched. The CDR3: CASGSGQSSGNTIYF. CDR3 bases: TGTGCTAGTGGTTCGGGACAGAGCTCTGGAAACACCATATATTTT.

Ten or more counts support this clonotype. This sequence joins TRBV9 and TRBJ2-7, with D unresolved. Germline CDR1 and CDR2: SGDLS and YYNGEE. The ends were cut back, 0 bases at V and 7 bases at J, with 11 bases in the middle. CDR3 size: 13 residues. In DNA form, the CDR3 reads TGTGCCAGCAGCGTAGACTACCTCAGGGAGCAGTACTTC. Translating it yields CASSVDYLREQYF.

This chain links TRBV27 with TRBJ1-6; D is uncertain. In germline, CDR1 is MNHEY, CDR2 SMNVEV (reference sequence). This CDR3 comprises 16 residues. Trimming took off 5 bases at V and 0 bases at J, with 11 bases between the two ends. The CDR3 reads CASSLDASSYNSPLHF. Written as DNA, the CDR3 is TGTGCCAGCAGTCTGGACGCGAGCTCCTATAATTCACCCCTCCACTTT.